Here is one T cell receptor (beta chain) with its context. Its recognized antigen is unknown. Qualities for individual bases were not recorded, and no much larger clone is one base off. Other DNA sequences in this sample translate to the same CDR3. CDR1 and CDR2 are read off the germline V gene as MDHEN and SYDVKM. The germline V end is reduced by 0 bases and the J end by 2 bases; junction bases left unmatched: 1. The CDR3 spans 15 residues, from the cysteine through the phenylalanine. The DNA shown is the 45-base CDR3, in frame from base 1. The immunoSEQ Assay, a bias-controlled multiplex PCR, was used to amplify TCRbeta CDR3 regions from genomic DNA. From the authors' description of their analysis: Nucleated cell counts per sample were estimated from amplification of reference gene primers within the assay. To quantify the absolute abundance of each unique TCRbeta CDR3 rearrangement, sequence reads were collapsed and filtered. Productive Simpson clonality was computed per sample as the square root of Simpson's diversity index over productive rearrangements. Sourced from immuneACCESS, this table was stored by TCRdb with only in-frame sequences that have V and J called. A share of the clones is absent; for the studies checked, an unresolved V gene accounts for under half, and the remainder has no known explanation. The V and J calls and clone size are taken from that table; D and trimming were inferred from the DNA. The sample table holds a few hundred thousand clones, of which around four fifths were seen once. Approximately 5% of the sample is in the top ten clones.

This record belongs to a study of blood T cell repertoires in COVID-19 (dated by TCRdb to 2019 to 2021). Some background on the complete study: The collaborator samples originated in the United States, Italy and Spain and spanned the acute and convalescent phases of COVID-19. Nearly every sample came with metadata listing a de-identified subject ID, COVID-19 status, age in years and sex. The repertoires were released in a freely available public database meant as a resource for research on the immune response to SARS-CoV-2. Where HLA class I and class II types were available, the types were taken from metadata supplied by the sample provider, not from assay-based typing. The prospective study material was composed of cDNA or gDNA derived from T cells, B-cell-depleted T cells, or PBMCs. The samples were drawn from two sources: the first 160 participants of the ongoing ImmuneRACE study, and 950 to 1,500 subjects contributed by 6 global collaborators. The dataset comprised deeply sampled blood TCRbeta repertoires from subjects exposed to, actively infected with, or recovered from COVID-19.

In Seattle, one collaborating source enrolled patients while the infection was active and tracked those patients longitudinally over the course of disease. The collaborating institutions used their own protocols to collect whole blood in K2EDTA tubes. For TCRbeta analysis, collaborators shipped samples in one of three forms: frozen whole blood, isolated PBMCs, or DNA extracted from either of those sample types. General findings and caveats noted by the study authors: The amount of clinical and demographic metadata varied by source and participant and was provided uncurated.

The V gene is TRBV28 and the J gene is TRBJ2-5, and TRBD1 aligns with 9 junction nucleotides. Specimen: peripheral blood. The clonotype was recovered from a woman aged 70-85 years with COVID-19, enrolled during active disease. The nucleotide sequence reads TGTGCCAGCAGTTTATGGGGACAGGGACAAGAGACCCAGTACTTC. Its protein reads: CASSLWGQGQETQYF.